The present T cell receptor beta chain was sequenced within a study of Graves' ophthalmopathy and Graves' hyperthyroidism. On the study more broadly: Investigators collected peripheral blood at initial diagnosis, before any treatment was given.

Broader study findings: The model flagged ophthalmopathy progression at more than 70% sensitivity and 72% to 80% specificity. Most thyroid clonotypes expanded beyond 0.001 frequency were also found in blood.

V lost 2 bases and J 10 bases, leaving 12 bases between the germline ends. Germline V gene sequence: CDR1 SNHLY, CDR2 FYNNEI. The CDR3 totals 14 residues. This clonotype was counted at least ten times. The antigen is unknown. RNA transcripts provided the template for amplifying TCR beta CDR3 regions. HTBI primers primed a first-round RT-PCR, and a second-round multiplex PCR followed. MiXCR, applied by TCRdb to the multiplex PCR reads, yields one record per CDR3 protein. The repertoire consists of 650,000 to 900,000 distinct CDR3 sequences, with roughly two fifths occurring once and the leading ten covering approximately 43%.

Input material: peripheral blood. The V call is TRBV2, the J call TRBJ1-6; D is possibly TRBD1 (5 bases). The TCR comes from an adult man with Graves' ophthalmopathy. The CDR3 spells CASSERGVGSPLHF. For the CDR3, the DNA is TGTGCCAGCAGTGAACGGGGGGTCGGGTCACCCCTCCACTTT.